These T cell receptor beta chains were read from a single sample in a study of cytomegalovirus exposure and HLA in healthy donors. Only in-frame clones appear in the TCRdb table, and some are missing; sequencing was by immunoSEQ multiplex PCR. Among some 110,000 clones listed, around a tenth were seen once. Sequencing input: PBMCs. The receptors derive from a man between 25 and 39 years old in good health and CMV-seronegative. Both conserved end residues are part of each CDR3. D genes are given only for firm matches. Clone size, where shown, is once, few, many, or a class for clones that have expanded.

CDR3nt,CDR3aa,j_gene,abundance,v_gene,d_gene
TGTGCCAGCAGTTTGGCCGTTAGCAATCAGCCCCAGCATTTT,CASSLAVSNQPQHF,TRBJ1-5,few,TRBV27,-
TGCGCCAGCAGCAAGACAGGGTCGGAGTACAATGAGCAGTTCTTC,CASSKTGSEYNEQFF,TRBJ2-1,few,TRBV5-1,TRBD1
TGTGCCAGCTCACCGAACAGGGAGGGAGTCAGCGGCGACGGTGAAGCTTTCTTT,CASSPNREGVSGDGEAFF,TRBJ1-1,-,TRBV18,-
TGTGCCAGCAGTGAGACCTGGACAGGGGGCTCTGGGGCCAACGTCCTGACTTTC,CASSETWTGGSGANVLTF,TRBJ2-6,-,TRBV6-1,TRBD1
TGCGCCAGCAGCCAAGATCCGACTAGCGGGAGCCATGAGCAGTTCTTC,CASSQDPTSGSHEQFF,TRBJ2-1,-,TRBV4-1,TRBD2
TGTGCCAGCAGCACCTACCAGGGGGGAGGGCAGTACTTC,CASSTYQGGGQYF,TRBJ2-7,-,TRBV7-3,-
TGTGCCAGTAGAAGAAGACAGGGTTTCAGCAATCAGCCCCAGCATTTT,CASRRRQGFSNQPQHF,TRBJ1-5,few,TRBV19,TRBD1
TGCGCCAGCAGCCCAACAGCCAGGGTACAAGAGACCCAGTACTTC,CASSPTARVQETQYF,TRBJ2-5,-,TRBV5-1,-
TGTGCCAGCAGCCCGAGAGGGAGGGAACCCTACGAGCAGTACTTC,CASSPRGREPYEQYF,TRBJ2-7,-,TRBV9,TRBD2
TGTGCCAGCAGCGTAGGCTCAACGGGAGGGCCAGATCTCTACGAGCAGTACTTC,CASSVGSTGGPDLYEQYF,TRBJ2-7,-,TRBV9,TRBD2
TGTGCCAGCAGTTTGACTGTAGGCAAAAACATTCAGTACTTC,CASSLTVGKNIQYF,TRBJ2-4,-,TRBV6-5,-
TGCGCCAGCAGCTTGGGATCCAGCGCCGGAAACACCATATATTTT,CASSLGSSAGNTIYF,TRBJ1-3,-,TRBV5-1,-
TGTGCCAGCAGCCATTCCGGGACAGCGGTTTTAACTTTCTTT,CASSHSGTAVLTFF,TRBJ1-1,few,TRBV14,TRBD1
TGTGCCAGCAGCTTTTTGGGACTCATTGACTCTAGCACAGATACGCAGTATTTT,CASSFLGLIDSSTDTQYF,TRBJ2-3,-,TRBV11-2,-
TGTGCCTGGAGTGGACGGTCCGGGCAGCCCCAGCATTTT,CAWSGRSGQPQHF,TRBJ1-5,-,TRBV30,-
TGTGCCTGGAGTGTCCAGGGGGCGATCACCGGGGAGCTGTTTTTT,CAWSVQGAITGELFF,TRBJ2-2,-,TRBV30,TRBD1
TGCGCCAGCAGCTCAAAGACAGGTCCAACTAATGAAAAACTGTTTTTT,CASSSKTGPTNEKLFF,TRBJ1-4,-,TRBV5-1,-
TGTGCCAGCAGTTACTCAGGGGAAAGTACAGGCTACACCTTC,CASSYSGESTGYTF,TRBJ1-2,few,TRBV6-5,-
TGTGCCAGCAGTTTATCGGCGGTACAGGTGCACGAGCAGTACTTC,CASSLSAVQVHEQYF,TRBJ2-7,few,TRBV27,-
TGTGCCAGCAGCTTGATCGCTGAGGAGACCCAGTACTTC,CASSLIAEETQYF,TRBJ2-5,-,TRBV5-6,-
TGTGCCAGCAGTTTCGGCAGGTTGAACACTGAAGCTTTCTTT,CASSFGRLNTEAFF,TRBJ1-1,-,TRBV28,-
TGTGCCAGCAGCCATGGAGCCTGGTTTGCCGCTGGAAACACCATATATTTT,CASSHGAWFAAGNTIYF,TRBJ1-3,few,TRBV7-6,-
TGCGCCAGCAGCTCCCGAGGTAACGAGCAGTACTTC,CASSSRGNEQYF,TRBJ2-7,few,TRBV5-1,-
TGTGCCAGCAGCGTAAACAGGGACACCGGGGAGCTGTTTTTT,CASSVNRDTGELFF,TRBJ2-2,few,TRBV7-3,-
TGCGCCAGCAGTCATAATACCGACCGGGACAGCGCTTATAGCAATCAGCCCCAGCATTTT,CASSHNTDRDSAYSNQPQHF,TRBJ1-5,few,TRBV23-1,TRBD1
TGCGCCAGCAGACAGGGGGTGGGGACTGAAGCTTTCTTT,CASRQGVGTEAFF,TRBJ1-1,few,TRBV10-2,TRBD1
TGCAGCGCCGGACTAGCGGGAGTCACCGGGGAGCTGTTTTTT,CSAGLAGVTGELFF,TRBJ2-2,-,TRBV29-1,TRBD2
TGTGCCTGGAGCCGTACAGCGAACACTGAAGCTTTCTTT,CAWSRTANTEAFF,TRBJ1-1,few,TRBV30,-
TGCGCCAGCAGCTTTGAACTTGCCCTAGATACGCAGTATTTT,CASSFELALDTQYF,TRBJ2-3,few,TRBV5-1,-
TGTGCTAGTGGTACCGACAGGGGCTACGAGACCCAGTACTTC,CASGTDRGYETQYF,TRBJ2-5,few,TRBV12-5,TRBD1
TGTGCCAGCAGCTTACTCGGCAGGGATAATGAAAAACTGTTTTTT,CASSLLGRDNEKLFF,TRBJ1-4,few,TRBV7-9,-
TGTGCCAGCAGCTTACGGGGGACTCTCTCCTACGAGCAGTACTTC,CASSLRGTLSYEQYF,TRBJ2-7,-,TRBV11-3,-
TGTGCCAGCAGGATACCCGGGAACACCGGGGAGCTGTTTTTT,CASRIPGNTGELFF,TRBJ2-2,-,TRBV6-6,-
TGCGCCAGCAGCTTGGGAACGGGGCGGGGAAAAACAGATACGCAGTATTTT,CASSLGTGRGKTDTQYF,TRBJ2-3,few,TRBV5-1,-
TGCGCCAGCAGCCCCTCCGTAGCGGGGGCGATACGGGAGCTGTTTTTT,CASSPSVAGAIRELFF,TRBJ2-2,few,TRBV4-3,TRBD2
TGTGCCAGCAGTGGACAGGGGCCGCCCCAGCATTTT,CASSGQGPPQHF,TRBJ1-5,few,TRBV7-8,TRBD1
TGTGCTAGTGGTTTCGGACAGGGGGCTTACATTCAGTACTTC,CASGFGQGAYIQYF,TRBJ2-4,few,TRBV12-5,TRBD1
TGTGCCAGCTCATCGGATTACCGGGACAGGGGGAGCGAGCAGTACTTC,CASSSDYRDRGSEQYF,TRBJ2-7,-,TRBV18,TRBD1